This entry features one T cell receptor beta chain sequence. Its antigen remains unidentified. This entry belongs to a study of regulatory T cells in long-lasting Graves disease. Study conclusions and caveats: Persistent patients shared 2,741 public clonotypes among themselves. Newly diagnosed patients shared fewer, at roughly 1,000. Segments TRBV28, TRBJ1-2 and TRBJ2-5 showed preferential usage in persistent disease.

Time point given: newly diagnosed GD, antithyroid drugs for less than 3 months. PBMC-derived RNA was used for the TCR library. The germline V gene has CDR1 SEHNR and CDR2 FQNEAQ (reference sequence). The CDR3 extends over 12 amino acids. Trimming shortened V by 7 bases and J by 6 bases, and 12 bases separated the two germline ends. TCR beta libraries were built with iRepertoire HTBI primers and Arm-PCR of CDR3 regions. Each CDR3 protein gets one entry after TCRdb re-called the multiplex PCR reads with MiXCR. The data show 680,000 or so distinct CDR3 sequences, with 16% seen just once and more than 15% held by the top ten. These data are also associated with another study on T cells in Graves' hyperthyroidism and ophthalmopathy. This second study notes: Uncontrolled infections, other autoimmune diseases, pregnancy or lactation led to exclusion of patients.

The sequencing used peripheral blood mononuclear cells (PBMCs), collected at new diagnosis, from a patient treated with antithyroid drugs. The receptor comes from a young woman with Graves disease. The chain links TRBV7-9 to TRBJ1-2; D unresolved. The CDR3 loop is CASTRPGNGYTF. For the CDR3, the DNA is TGTGCCAGCACTAGACCGGGGAATGGCTACACCTTC.